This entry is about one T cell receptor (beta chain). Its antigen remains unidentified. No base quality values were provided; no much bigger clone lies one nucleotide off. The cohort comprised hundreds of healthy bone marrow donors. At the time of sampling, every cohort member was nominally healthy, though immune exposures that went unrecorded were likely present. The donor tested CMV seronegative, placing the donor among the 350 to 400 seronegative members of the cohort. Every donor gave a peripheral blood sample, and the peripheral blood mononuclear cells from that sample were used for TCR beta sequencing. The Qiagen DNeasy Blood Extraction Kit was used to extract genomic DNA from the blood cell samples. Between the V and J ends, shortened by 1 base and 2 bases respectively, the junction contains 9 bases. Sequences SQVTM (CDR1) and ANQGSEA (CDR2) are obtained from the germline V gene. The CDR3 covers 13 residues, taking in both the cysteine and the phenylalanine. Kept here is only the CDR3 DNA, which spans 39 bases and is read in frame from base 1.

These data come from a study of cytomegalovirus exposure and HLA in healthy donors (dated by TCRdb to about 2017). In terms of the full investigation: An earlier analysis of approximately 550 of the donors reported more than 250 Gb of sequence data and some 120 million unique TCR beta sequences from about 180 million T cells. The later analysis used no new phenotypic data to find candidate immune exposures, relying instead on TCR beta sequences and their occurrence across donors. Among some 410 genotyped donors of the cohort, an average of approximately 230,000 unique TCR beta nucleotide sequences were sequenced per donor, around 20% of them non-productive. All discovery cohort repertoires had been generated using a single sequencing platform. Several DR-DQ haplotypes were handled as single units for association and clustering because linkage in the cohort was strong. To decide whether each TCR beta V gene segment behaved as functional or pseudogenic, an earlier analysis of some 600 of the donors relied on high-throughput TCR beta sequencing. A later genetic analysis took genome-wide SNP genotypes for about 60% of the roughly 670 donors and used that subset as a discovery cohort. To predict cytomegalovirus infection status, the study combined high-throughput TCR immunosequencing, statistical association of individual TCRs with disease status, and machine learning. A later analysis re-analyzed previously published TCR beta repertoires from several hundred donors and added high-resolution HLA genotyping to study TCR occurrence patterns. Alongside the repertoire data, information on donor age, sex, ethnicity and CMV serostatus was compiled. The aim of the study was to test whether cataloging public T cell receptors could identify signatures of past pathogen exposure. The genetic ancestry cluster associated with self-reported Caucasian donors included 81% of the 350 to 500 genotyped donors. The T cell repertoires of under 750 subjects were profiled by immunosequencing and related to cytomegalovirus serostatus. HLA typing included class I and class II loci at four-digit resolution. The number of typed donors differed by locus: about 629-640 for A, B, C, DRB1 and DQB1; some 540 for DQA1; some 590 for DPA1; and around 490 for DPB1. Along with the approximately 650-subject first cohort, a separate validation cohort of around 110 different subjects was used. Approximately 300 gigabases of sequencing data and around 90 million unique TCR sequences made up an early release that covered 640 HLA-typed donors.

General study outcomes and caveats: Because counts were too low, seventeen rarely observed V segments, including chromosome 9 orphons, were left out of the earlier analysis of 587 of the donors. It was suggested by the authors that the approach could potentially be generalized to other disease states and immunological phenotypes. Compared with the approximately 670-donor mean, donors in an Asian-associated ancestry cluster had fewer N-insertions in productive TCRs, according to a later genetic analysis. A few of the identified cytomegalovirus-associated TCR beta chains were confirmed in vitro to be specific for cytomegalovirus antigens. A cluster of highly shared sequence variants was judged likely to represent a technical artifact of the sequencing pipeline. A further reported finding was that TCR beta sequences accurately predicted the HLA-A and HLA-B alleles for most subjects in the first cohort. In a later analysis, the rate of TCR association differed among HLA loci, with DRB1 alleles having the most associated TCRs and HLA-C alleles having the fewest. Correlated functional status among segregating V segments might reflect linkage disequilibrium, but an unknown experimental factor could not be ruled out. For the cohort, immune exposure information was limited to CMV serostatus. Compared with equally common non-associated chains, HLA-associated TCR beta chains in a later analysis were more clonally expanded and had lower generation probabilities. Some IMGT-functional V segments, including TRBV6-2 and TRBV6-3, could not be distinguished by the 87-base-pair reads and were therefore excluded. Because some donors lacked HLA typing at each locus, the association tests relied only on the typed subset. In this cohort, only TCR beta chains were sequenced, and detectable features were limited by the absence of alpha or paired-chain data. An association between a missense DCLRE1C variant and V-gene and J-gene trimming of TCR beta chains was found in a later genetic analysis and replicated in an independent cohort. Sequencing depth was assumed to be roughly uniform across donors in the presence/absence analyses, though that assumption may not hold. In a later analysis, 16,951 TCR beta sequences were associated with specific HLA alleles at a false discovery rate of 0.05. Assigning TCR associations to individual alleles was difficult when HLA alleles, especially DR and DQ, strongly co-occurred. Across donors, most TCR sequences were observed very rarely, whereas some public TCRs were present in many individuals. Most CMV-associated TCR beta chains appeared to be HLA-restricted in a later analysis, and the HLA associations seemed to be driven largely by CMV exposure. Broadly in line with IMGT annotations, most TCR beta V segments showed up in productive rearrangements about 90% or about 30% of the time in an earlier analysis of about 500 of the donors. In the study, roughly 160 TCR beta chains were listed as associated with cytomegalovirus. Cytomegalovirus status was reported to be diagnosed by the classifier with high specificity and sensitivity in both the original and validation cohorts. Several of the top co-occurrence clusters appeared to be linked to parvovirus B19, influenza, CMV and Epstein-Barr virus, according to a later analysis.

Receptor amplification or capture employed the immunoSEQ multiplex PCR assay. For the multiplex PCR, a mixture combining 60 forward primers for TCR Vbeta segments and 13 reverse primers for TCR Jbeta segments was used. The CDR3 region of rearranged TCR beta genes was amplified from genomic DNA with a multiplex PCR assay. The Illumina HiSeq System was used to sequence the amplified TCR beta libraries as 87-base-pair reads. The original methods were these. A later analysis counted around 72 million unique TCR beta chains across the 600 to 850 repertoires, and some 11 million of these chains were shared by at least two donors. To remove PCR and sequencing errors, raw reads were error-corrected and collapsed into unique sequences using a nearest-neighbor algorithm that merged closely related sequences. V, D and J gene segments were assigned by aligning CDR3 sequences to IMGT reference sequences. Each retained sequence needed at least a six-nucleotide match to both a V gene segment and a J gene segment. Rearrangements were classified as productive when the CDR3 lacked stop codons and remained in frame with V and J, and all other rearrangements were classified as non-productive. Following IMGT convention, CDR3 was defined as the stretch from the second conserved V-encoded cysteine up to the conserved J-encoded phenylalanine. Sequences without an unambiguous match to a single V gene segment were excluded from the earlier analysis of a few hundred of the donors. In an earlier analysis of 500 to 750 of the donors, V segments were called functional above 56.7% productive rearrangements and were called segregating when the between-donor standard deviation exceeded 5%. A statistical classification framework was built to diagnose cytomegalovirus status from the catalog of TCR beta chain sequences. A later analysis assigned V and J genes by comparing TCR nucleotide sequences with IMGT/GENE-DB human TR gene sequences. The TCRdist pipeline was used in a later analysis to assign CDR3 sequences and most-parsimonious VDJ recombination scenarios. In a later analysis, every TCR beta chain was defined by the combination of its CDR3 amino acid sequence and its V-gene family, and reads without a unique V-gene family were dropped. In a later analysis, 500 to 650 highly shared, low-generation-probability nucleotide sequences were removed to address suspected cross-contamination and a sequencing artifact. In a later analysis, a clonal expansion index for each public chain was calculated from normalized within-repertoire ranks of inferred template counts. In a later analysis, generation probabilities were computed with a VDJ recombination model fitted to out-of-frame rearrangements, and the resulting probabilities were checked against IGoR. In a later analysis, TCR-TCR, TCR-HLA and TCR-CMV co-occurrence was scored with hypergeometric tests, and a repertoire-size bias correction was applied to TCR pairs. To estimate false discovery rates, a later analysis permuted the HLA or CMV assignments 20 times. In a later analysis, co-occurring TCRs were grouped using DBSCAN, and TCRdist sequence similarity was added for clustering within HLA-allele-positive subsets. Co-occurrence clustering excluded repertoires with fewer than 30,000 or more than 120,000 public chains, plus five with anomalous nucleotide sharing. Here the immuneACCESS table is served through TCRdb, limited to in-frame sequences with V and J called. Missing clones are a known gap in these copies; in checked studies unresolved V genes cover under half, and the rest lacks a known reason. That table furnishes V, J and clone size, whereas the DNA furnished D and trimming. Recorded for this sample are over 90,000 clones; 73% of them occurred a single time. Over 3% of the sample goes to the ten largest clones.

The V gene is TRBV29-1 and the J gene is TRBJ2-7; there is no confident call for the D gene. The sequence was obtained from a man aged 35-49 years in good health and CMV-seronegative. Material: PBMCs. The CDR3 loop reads CSVEAVPAYEQYF. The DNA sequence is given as TGCAGCGTTGAAGCGGTGCCTGCCTACGAGCAGTACTTC.